Listed here are 27 T cell receptor beta chains from one sample, sequenced in a study of cytomegalovirus exposure and HLA in healthy donors. This PCR relied on a set of 60 Vbeta primers and 13 Jbeta primers. Libraries were prepared by immunoSEQ multiplex PCR; TCRdb keeps only in-frame clonotypes and omits some of them. The sample has about 130,000 clones; approximately 80% are singletons. The sequencing sample was made of PBMCs. The receptors stem from a male donor in good health and CMV-seropositive.

The genes are TRBV5-4 and TRBJ2-6; weak D call: TRBD1 (5 bases). Trimming took off 3 bases at V and 0 bases at J, with 7 bases between the two ends. Germline loops: CDR1 SGHNT, CDR2 YYREEE (reference sequence). This CDR3 comprises 15 residues. CDR3 coding DNA: TGTGCCAGCAGCTCCGACAGCTCTGGGGCCAACGTCCTGACTTTC. Its protein product is CASSSDSSGANVLTF.

In DNA, the CDR3 is TGTGCCAGCAGCCTCGCTAGCGGGTTAACAGATACGCAGTATTTT. Translating gives CASSLASGLTDTQYF. The J gene is TRBJ2-3, the V gene TRBV5-4; 8 bases are shared with TRBD2. The CDR3 consists of 15 residues. V dropped 4 bases and J dropped 3; count of bases not matched to a gene: 7. Looked up from germline, CDR1 is SGHNT and CDR2 is YYREEE (reference sequence).

V and J are TRBV19 and TRBJ2-1, with D maybe TRBD1 (6 bases). The CDR3 loop spans 15 amino acids. The germline gives CDR1 LNHDA, CDR2 SQIVND (reference sequence). The V and J ends lost 4 bases and 0 bases respectively, with 10 bases between them. This CDR3 reads CASSRTASSYNEQFF. In nucleotides, the CDR3 is TGTGCCAGTAGTAGGACAGCGAGCTCCTACAATGAGCAGTTCTTC.

The gene calls are TRBV29-1 and TRBJ2-3; D gene ambiguous. In germline, CDR1 is SQVTM, CDR2 ANQGSEA. The CDR3 is 12 residues long. Trimming cost V 8 bases and J 0 bases, with 9 bases left between them. The CDR3 coding sequence is TGCAGCTGTGTCAGGAGCACAGATACGCAGTATTTT. This sequence encodes CSCVRSTDTQYF.

This clone was picked up one time. The CDR3 sequence: CASSDNTGTVTEAFF. Written as DNA, the CDR3 is TGTGCCAGCAGTGACAACACCGGGACAGTAACTGAAGCTTTCTTT. J is TRBJ1-1 and V is TRBV6-6; 7 nucleotides agree with TRBD1. V shed 5 bases and J 5 bases; nucleotides not matched to a gene: 11. CDR1 is MNHNY, CDR2 SVGAGI, per germline (reference sequence). This CDR3 is 15 amino acids long.

This chain uses TRBV25-1 with TRBJ2-1, with 8 bases that match TRBD1. Germline loops: CDR1 MGHDK, CDR2 SYGVNS. The J segment lost 5 bases and the V segment lost 3 bases, leaving 6 bases of the junction unmatched. There are 15 residues in the CDR3. The CDR3 is CASSEAGGAHNEQFF. As DNA, the CDR3 is TGTGCCAGCAGTGAGGCAGGGGGCGCCCACAATGAGCAGTTCTTC.

The rearrangement links TRBV6-4 to TRBJ1-6; 10 nucleotides agree with TRBD1. Germline CDR1 is MRHNA and CDR2 is SNTAGT. The length of the CDR3 is 13 residues. The V segment lost 8 bases and the J segment 7 bases; nucleotides outside the gene matches: 2. The CDR3 region is CASRDRGNSPLHF. The CDR3 nucleotides read TGTGCCAGCCGGGACAGGGGAAATTCACCCCTCCACTTT.

The chain joins TRBV28 to TRBJ2-7; tentative D call: TRBD2 (6 bases). Germline CDR1 reads MDHEN; CDR2 reads SYDVKM. The CDR3 covers 15 residues. Trimming pared 1 base from V and 1 base from J, leaving 11 bases between. The CDR3 is CASSLSPTRSYEQYF. The CDR3 region has the DNA TGTGCCAGCAGTTTATCCCCGACTAGATCCTACGAGCAGTACTTC. The full variable domain, completed using reference TRBV28 and TRBJ2-7, is DVKVTQSSRYLVKRTGEKVFLECVQDMDHENMFWYRQDPGLGLRLIYFSYDVKMKEKGDIPEGYSVSREKKERFSLILESASTNQTSMYLCASSLSPTRSYEQYFGPGTRLTVT.

The chain is built from TRBV4-2 and TRBJ2-7; TRBD1 agrees at 7 bases. The ends lost 1 base at V and 4 bases at J; junction bases unmatched: 4. The CDR3 extends over 14 amino acids. Germline V gene lookup returns CDR1 LGHNA and CDR2 YNFKEQ. The CDR3 sequence is CASSQGQGDYEQYF. The CDR3 DNA follows: TGTGCCAGCAGCCAAGGACAGGGAGATTACGAGCAGTACTTC.

V gene TRBV7-9 combines with J gene TRBJ2-6; 9 bases match TRBD1. CDR1 is SEHNR and CDR2 is FQNEAQ in the germline V gene (reference sequence). CDR3 length: 16 residues. Trimming took 6 bases from V and 15 from J; bases not matched to a gene: 18. Here the CDR3 reads CASRKTGGDPSPGLTF. The CDR3 DNA reads as TGTGCCAGCAGGAAAACAGGGGGCGACCCCTCTCCCGGCCTGACTTTC.

This chain uses TRBV5-4 with TRBJ1-6; TRBD1 matches 10 bases. Losses at the gene ends were 3 bases for V and 9 bases for J; bases not matched to a gene: 3. The germline gives CDR1 SGHNT, CDR2 YYREEE (reference sequence). There are 14 residues in the CDR3. CDR3 DNA: TGTGCCAGCAGCTCACGGACAGGGGGTTCACCCCTCCACTTT. Protein product: CASSSRTGGSPLHF.

Concerning this clone itself: The same CDR3 arises from other DNA sequences in this sample as well. V gene TRBV5-4 combines with J gene TRBJ2-5, with TRBD2 identical over 11 bases. The CDR3 sequence is 17 residues long. Trimming removed 2 bases from V and 1 base from J; junction bases left unmatched: 7. CDR1 and CDR2 from the germline V gene are SGHNT and YYREEE (reference sequence). The CDR3 region has the DNA TGTGCCAGCAGCTTTAGCGGGAGGGGATATTCCCAAGAGACCCAGTACTTC. It is translated as CASSFSGRGYSQETQYF.

The V and J genes are TRBV28 and TRBJ2-1, with 9 bases that match TRBD2. CDR3 length equals 15 residues. Germline V CDR1 and CDR2: MDHEN, SYDVKM. Trimming at V came to 7 bases and at J to 6 bases, leaving 10 bases not matched to a gene. The chain's CDR3 is CASKLAGTSLNEQFF. CDR3 nucleotide sequence: TGTGCCAGCAAATTGGCCGGGACTAGCCTCAATGAGCAGTTCTTC.

The DNA for the CDR3 is TGTGCCAGCAGCACAGTCGTCCCGAGCGAGCAGTTCTTC. The encoded protein is CASSTVVPSEQFF. The chain has TRBV7-6 and TRBJ2-1, with D unresolved. The V end lost 5 bases, the J end lost 10 bases, and 15 bases lay between the germline ends. The germline V gene has CDR1 SGHVS and CDR2 FNYEAQ. This CDR3 is built from 13 residues.

As DNA, the CDR3 is TGTGCCAGCAGTGATCAGGGGGCGCTTGGAGAGACCCAGTACTTC. Protein product: CASSDQGALGETQYF. The chain recombines TRBV6-1 with TRBJ2-5; 8 bases are a match to TRBD1. The CDR3 length is 15 residues. The ends lost 3 bases at V and 4 bases at J; junction bases unmatched: 7. CDR1 and CDR2 from the germline V gene are MNHNS and SASEGT.

The chain joins TRBV11-2 to TRBJ1-2; 7 nucleotides match TRBD1. This CDR3 comprises 13 residues. Germline CDR1 is SGHAT and CDR2 is FQNNGV. With 5 bases clipped from V and 9 bases from J, the junction kept 9 bases outside the gene matches. The CDR3 sequence: CASSPRQGLRYTF. As DNA, the CDR3 is TGTGCCAGCAGCCCCCGACAGGGACTGCGCTACACCTTC.

The rearrangement joins TRBV19 to TRBJ2-1; the match to TRBD2 covers 12 bases. After removal of 6 bases from V and 9 bases from J, the junction contained 9 bases not matched to a gene. The CDR3 has 15 amino acids. CDR1 and CDR2 from the germline V gene are LNHDA and SQIVND (reference sequence). The CDR3 reads CASSPLAGGLTEQFF. The CDR3 DNA sequence: TGTGCCAGTAGCCCACTAGCGGGAGGTCTCACTGAGCAGTTCTTC.

This rearrangement joins TRBV19 to TRBJ2-3; TRBD1 aligns across 10 bases. Germline V gives CDR1 LNHDA, CDR2 SQIVND (reference sequence). Losses at the gene ends were 7 bases for V and 3 bases for J; bases not matched to a gene: 4. CDR3 size: 14 residues. The DNA of the CDR3 is TGTGCCAGTATGACAGGGGGCATGACAGATACGCAGTATTTT. Protein product: CASMTGGMTDTQYF.

V and J are TRBV25-1 and TRBJ1-2; 7 bases agree with TRBD1. Looked up from germline, CDR1 is MGHDK and CDR2 is SYGVNS. The CDR3 is made up of 14 amino acids. The trim removed 3 bases at V and 4 bases at J, leaving 5 bases unmatched. CDR3: CASSDAGGTYGYTF. As DNA, the CDR3 is TGTGCCAGCAGTGATGCAGGGGGTACCTATGGCTACACCTTC.

The V call is TRBV11-3, the J call TRBJ2-5; TRBD2 might be the D (5 bases). CDR3 length: 14 amino acids. Trimming pared 0 bases from V and 1 base from J, leaving 6 bases between. Germline V gene lookup returns CDR1 SGHNT and CDR2 YENEEA. CDR3 sequence reads: CASSLDSGQETQYF. The CDR3 DNA follows: TGTGCCAGCAGCTTAGACAGCGGCCAAGAGACCCAGTACTTC.

This sequence joins TRBV11-2 and TRBJ2-5; tentatively, D is TRBD2 (5 bases). Germline V lookup: CDR1 SGHAT, CDR2 FQNNGV. This CDR3 has 15 residues. Trimming shortened V by 2 bases and J by 5 bases, and 15 bases separated the two germline ends. The CDR3 here is CASSLNSGMGETQYF. For the CDR3, the DNA is TGTGCCAGCAGCTTAAACTCGGGAATGGGGGAGACCCAGTACTTC.

This clone has a handful of counts. The V and J genes are TRBV9 and TRBJ1-2, with TRBD1 as a possible D gene (6 bases). The CDR3 covers 14 residues. Germline CDR1 reads SGDLS; CDR2 reads YYNGEE. Trimming removed 2 bases at V and 8 bases at J, with 16 bases between. The chain's CDR3 is CASSVGAGTTGYTF. The CDR3 DNA is TGTGCCAGCAGCGTGGGGGCAGGGACAACGGGCTACACCTTC.

This clone was detected only once. This sequence joins TRBV5-1 and TRBJ2-1, with 8 bases matching TRBD2. The CDR3 is made up of 14 amino acids. CDR1 is SGHRS, CDR2 YFSETQ, per germline. Trimming took 7 bases from V and 5 from J; bases not matched to a gene: 8. This chain's CDR3 is CASRFFSGDNEQFF. The DNA for the CDR3 is TGCGCCAGCCGTTTTTTTAGCGGGGACAATGAGCAGTTCTTC. Full variable domain (missing parts from reference TRBV5-1 and TRBJ2-1): KAGVTQTPRYLIKTRGQQVTLSCSPISGHRSVSWYQQTPGQGLQFLFEYFSETQRNKGNFPGRFSGRQFSNSRSEMNVSTLELGDSALYLCASRFFSGDNEQFFGPGTRLTVL.

The J gene is TRBJ1-2, the V gene TRBV28; the match to TRBD1 covers 8 bases. Per the germline V gene, CDR1 is MDHEN and CDR2 is SYDVKM. Trimming at V came to 6 bases and at J to 7 bases, leaving 13 bases not matched to a gene. This CDR3 is built from 15 residues. CDR3 region: CASSPLGRGHGGYTF. The CDR3 DNA reads as TGTGCCAGCAGCCCCTTGGGCAGGGGGCACGGTGGCTACACCTTC.

This clone was observed a single time. The chain has TRBV6-5 and TRBJ2-7; unclear D gene. Germline values: CDR1 MNHEY, CDR2 SVGAGI. The CDR3 runs 11 residues. Trimming left V 5 bases short and J 6 bases short, with 8 bases between. CDR3 sequence reads: CASSPGSEQYF. The CDR3 DNA reads as TGTGCCAGCAGTCCTGGCTCCGAGCAGTACTTC.

This clone was seen more than once but under ten times. For the CDR3, the DNA is TGTGCCAGCAGCCTGGAGGCGGTAGGTCTCTCGAGAGAGCAGTTCTTC. Residues: CASSLEAVGLSREQFF. This chain uses TRBV5-4 with TRBJ2-1, with a weak D call TRBD2 (5 bases). The V end was cut by 4 bases, the J end by 10 bases, with 24 bases between. Germline values: CDR1 SGHNT, CDR2 YYREEE (reference sequence). The CDR3 is made up of 16 amino acids. Drawing the rest from reference TRBV5-4 and TRBJ2-1, the complete variable domain is ETGVTQSPTHLIKTRGQQVTLRCSSQSGHNTVSWYQQALGQGPQFIFQYYREEENGRGNFPPRFSGLQFPNYSSELNVNALELDDSALYLCASSLEAVGLSREQFFGPGTRLTVL.

V usage is TRBV10-3 and J usage is TRBJ1-1; maybe TRBD1 (5 bases). The germline V gene has CDR1 ENHRY and CDR2 SYGVKD. Trimming removed 4 bases from V and 7 bases from J, with 13 bases in between. The CDR3 runs to 13 residues. The DNA of the CDR3 is TGTGCCATCAGTGGGATGGGGGGAAGTGAAGCTTTCTTT. As protein: CAISGMGGSEAFF.